In this sample, the clone carrying this T cell receptor beta chain turned up once. Each CDR3 protein is one row after TCRdb ran MiXCR on the 5' RACE reads. The sample shows hundreds of thousands of distinct CDR3 sequences, less than 25% of them seen only once. Trimming cost V 2 bases and J 3 bases, with 11 bases left between them. This CDR3 comprises 15 residues. Germline CDR1 and CDR2: SGHTA and FQGNSA. This sample is drawn from a study of identical twins. The sample also formed part of further work on T cells expressing NK-cell markers.

This clonotype originated in a woman in her late teens or twenties in good health. The source material was CD4+ T cells sorted from blood. The chain combines TRBV7-2 with TRBJ2-1; D might be TRBD2 (5 bases). The CDR3 loop reads CASSLLSGYYNEQFF. DNA for the CDR3: TGTGCCAGCAGCTTATTGAGCGGATACTACAATGAGCAGTTCTTC.